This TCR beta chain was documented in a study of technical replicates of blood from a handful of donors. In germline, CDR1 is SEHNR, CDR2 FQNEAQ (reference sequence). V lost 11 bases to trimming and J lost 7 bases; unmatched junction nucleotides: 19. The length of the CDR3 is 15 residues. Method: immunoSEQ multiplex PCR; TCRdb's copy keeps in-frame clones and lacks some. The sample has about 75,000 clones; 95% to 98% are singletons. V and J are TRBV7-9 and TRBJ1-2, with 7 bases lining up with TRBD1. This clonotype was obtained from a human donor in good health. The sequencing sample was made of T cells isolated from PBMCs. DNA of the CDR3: TGTGCCGGTAACTTGGAGGGACAGCATGATGGTGGCTACACCTTC. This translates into CAGNLEGQHDGGYTF. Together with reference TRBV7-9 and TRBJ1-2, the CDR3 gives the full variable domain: DTGVSQNPRHKITKRGQNVTFRCDPISEHNRLYWYRQTLGQGPEFLTYFQNEAQLEKSRLLSDRFSAERPKGSFSTLEIQRTEQGDSAMYLCAGNLEGQHDGGYTFGSGTRLTVV.